These T cell receptor beta chains were read from a single sample in a study of quantifying T cell responses using KT2 cells. TCRdb re-derived calls from the UMI-ligation and nested PCR reads in MiXCR, one entry per CDR3 protein. The repertoire holds 50,000 to 70,000 distinct CDR3 sequences, with roughly an eighth as singletons. Specimen: PBMCs spiked with cells of the T cell clone KT2. These receptors were taken from a human donor. CDR3s include the opening cysteine and the closing phenylalanine or tryptophan. A D gene is named only where the DNA matches it firmly. The size of a clone is reported for some rows only, either as once, few or many, or as a class for expanded clones.

j_gene: TRBJ1-6; abundance: .; d_gene: .; v_gene: TRBV4-3; len: 14; CDR3nt: TGCGCCAGCAGCCCGGGAGGCTATAATTCACCCCTCCACTTT; CDR3aa: CASSPGGYNSPLHF
j_gene: TRBJ1-2; abundance: .; d_gene: .; v_gene: TRBV10-3; len: 12; CDR3nt: TGTGCCATCAGCCTCGACAGCTATGGCTACACCTTC; CDR3aa: CAISLDSYGYTF
j_gene: TRBJ1-2; abundance: many; d_gene: TRBD1; v_gene: TRBV30; len: 13; CDR3nt: TGTGCCTGGGGCCGGGACAGACCTTATGGCTACACCTTC; CDR3aa: CAWGRDRPYGYTF
j_gene: TRBJ2-3; abundance: .; d_gene: .; v_gene: TRBV7-3; len: 14; CDR3nt: TGTGCCAGCAGCTTTTTAGGGGGCACAGATACGCAGTATTTT; CDR3aa: CASSFLGGTDTQYF
j_gene: TRBJ2-3; abundance: .; d_gene: .; v_gene: TRBV5-5; len: 15; CDR3nt: TGTGCCAGCAGCTCACTCCAGGTGGCCACAGATACGCAGTATTTT; CDR3aa: CASSSLQVATDTQYF
j_gene: TRBJ2-5; abundance: many; d_gene: TRBD2; v_gene: TRBV5-1; len: 14; CDR3nt: TGCGCCAGCAGCTTGACTAGCGGCCAAGAGACCCAGTACTTC; CDR3aa: CASSLTSGQETQYF
j_gene: TRBJ1-1; abundance: .; d_gene: .; v_gene: TRBV11-1; len: 15; CDR3nt: TGTGCCAGCTGCCCCCCGGGGACCCAGAACACTGAAGCTTTCTTT; CDR3aa: CASCPPGTQNTEAFF
j_gene: TRBJ1-2; abundance: many; d_gene: .; v_gene: TRBV7-2; len: 12; CDR3nt: TGTGCCAGCAGCGGAGGGTTCTATGGCTACACCTTC; CDR3aa: CASSGGFYGYTF
j_gene: TRBJ2-7; abundance: .; d_gene: .; v_gene: TRBV7-2; len: 12; CDR3nt: TGTGCCAGCAGCCCGTATATAGGCGAGCAGTACTTC; CDR3aa: CASSPYIGEQYF
j_gene: TRBJ2-7; abundance: few; d_gene: .; v_gene: TRBV9; len: 16; CDR3nt: TGTGCCAGCAGCGTAGGCGAGACACCCAGCTCCTACGAGCAGTACTTC; CDR3aa: CASSVGETPSSYEQYF
j_gene: TRBJ2-3; abundance: few; d_gene: .; v_gene: TRBV5-1; len: 14; CDR3nt: TGCGCCAGCAGCTTGAGCGGGAGCACAGATACGCAGTATTTT; CDR3aa: CASSLSGSTDTQYF
j_gene: TRBJ2-4; abundance: few; d_gene: .; v_gene: TRBV6-1; len: 11; CDR3nt: TGTGCCAGCATACATGGAAACATTCAGTACTTC; CDR3aa: CASIHGNIQYF
j_gene: TRBJ2-7; abundance: .; d_gene: .; v_gene: TRBV9; len: 14; CDR3nt: TGTGCCAGCAGCCCCGGTGGTTCCTCCTACGAGCAGTACTTC; CDR3aa: CASSPGGSSYEQYF
j_gene: TRBJ2-7; abundance: many; d_gene: .; v_gene: TRBV18; len: 14; CDR3nt: TGTGCCAGCTCGCCCACCGGGACCTCCTACGAGCAGTACTTC; CDR3aa: CASSPTGTSYEQYF
j_gene: TRBJ2-1; abundance: .; d_gene: .; v_gene: TRBV3-1; len: 20; CDR3nt: TGTGCCAGCAGCCAACGAGGGGCATCCTATTTGGTGGGCTCCTACAATGAGCAGTTCTTC; CDR3aa: CASSQRGASYLVGSYNEQFF
j_gene: TRBJ2-7; abundance: many; d_gene: TRBD1; v_gene: TRBV6-2/TRBV6-3; len: 16; CDR3nt: TGTGCCAGCAGCCGTATCCAAGCACAGGGGAACTACGAGCAGTACTTC; CDR3aa: CASSRIQAQGNYEQYF
j_gene: TRBJ1-2; abundance: .; d_gene: .; v_gene: TRBV20-1; len: 10; CDR3nt: TGCAGTGCTAGAGATTTAGGCTACACCTTC; CDR3aa: CSARDLGYTF
j_gene: TRBJ2-1; abundance: few; d_gene: .; v_gene: TRBV29-1; len: 13; CDR3nt: TGCAGCGTTGGAGGGGGCTCCTACAATGAGCAGTTCTTC; CDR3aa: CSVGGGSYNEQFF
j_gene: TRBJ1-1; abundance: few; d_gene: .; v_gene: TRBV20-1; len: 12; CDR3nt: TGCAGTGCATGTACAGGGAACACTGAAGCTTTCTTT; CDR3aa: CSACTGNTEAFF
j_gene: TRBJ2-3; abundance: few; d_gene: .; v_gene: TRBV5-1; len: 11; CDR3nt: TGCGCCAGCAGCTGGGCCGATACGCAGTATTTT; CDR3aa: CASSWADTQYF
j_gene: TRBJ1-1; abundance: .; d_gene: .; v_gene: TRBV7-3; len: 13; CDR3nt: TGTGCCAGCAGCTTATCAGTGAACACTGAAGCTTTCTTT; CDR3aa: CASSLSVNTEAFF
j_gene: TRBJ2-5; abundance: .; d_gene: TRBD2; v_gene: TRBV5-1; len: 15; CDR3nt: TGCGCCAGCAGCTTTCCCGGGACTACTCAAGAGACCCAGTACTTC; CDR3aa: CASSFPGTTQETQYF
j_gene: TRBJ1-1; abundance: .; d_gene: .; v_gene: TRBV18; len: 14; CDR3nt: TGTGCCAGTTACCAGTCCCCTCTGGACACTGAAGCTTTCTTT; CDR3aa: CASYQSPLDTEAFF
j_gene: TRBJ1-2; abundance: .; d_gene: .; v_gene: TRBV5-1; len: 15; CDR3nt: TGCGCCAGCAGCTTGGACGCCAGCGCTAACTATGGCTACACCTTC; CDR3aa: CASSLDASANYGYTF
j_gene: TRBJ1-2; abundance: many; d_gene: .; v_gene: TRBV11-2; len: 13; CDR3nt: TGTGCCAGCAGCCCCATTCGTTCGGGTGGCTACACCTTC; CDR3aa: CASSPIRSGGYTF
j_gene: TRBJ2-3; abundance: .; d_gene: .; v_gene: TRBV4-1; len: 17; CDR3nt: TGCGCCAGCAGCCAAGATGCCGCAGGGGGGGCCTTAGATACGCAGTATTTT; CDR3aa: CASSQDAAGGALDTQYF
j_gene: TRBJ1-4; abundance: many; d_gene: .; v_gene: TRBV4-1; len: 15; CDR3nt: TGCGCCAGCAGCCAAGTTGGGGACGGTAATGAAAAACTGTTTTTT; CDR3aa: CASSQVGDGNEKLFF
j_gene: TRBJ2-2; abundance: .; d_gene: TRBD2; v_gene: TRBV18; len: 15; CDR3nt: TGTGCCAGCTCACTAGCGGGATTGAACACCGGGGAGCTGTTTTTT; CDR3aa: CASSLAGLNTGELFF
j_gene: TRBJ2-5; abundance: many; d_gene: .; v_gene: TRBV6-5; len: 15; CDR3nt: TGTGCCAGCAGTTACTCGGGGCGGACCCAAGAGACCCAGTACTTC; CDR3aa: CASSYSGRTQETQYF
j_gene: TRBJ1-4; abundance: .; d_gene: .; v_gene: TRBV11-2; len: 15; CDR3nt: TGTGCCAGCAGCCCCCAACAGGGACCCAATGAAAAACTGTTTTTT; CDR3aa: CASSPQQGPNEKLFF
j_gene: TRBJ2-7; abundance: few; d_gene: .; v_gene: TRBV6-1; len: 13; CDR3nt: TGTGCCAGCACTTGGGTCAGCTCCTACGAGCAGTACTTC; CDR3aa: CASTWVSSYEQYF
j_gene: TRBJ2-3; abundance: .; d_gene: .; v_gene: TRBV7-9; len: 14; CDR3nt: TGTGCCAGCAGGTTGTGGGGAGCGCTAGATACGCAGTATTTT; CDR3aa: CASRLWGALDTQYF
j_gene: TRBJ1-2; abundance: .; d_gene: .; v_gene: TRBV12-3/TRBV12-4; len: 17; CDR3nt: TGTGCCAGCAGTTTAGATCGTCAGCTCGGGGCTAACTATGGCTACACCTTC; CDR3aa: CASSLDRQLGANYGYTF
j_gene: TRBJ1-6; abundance: few; d_gene: TRBD1; v_gene: TRBV12-5; len: 15; CDR3nt: TGTGCTAGTGCCCCGGACAGGGGAGCGGGTTCACCCCTCCACTTT; CDR3aa: CASAPDRGAGSPLHF
j_gene: TRBJ2-3; abundance: few; d_gene: .; v_gene: TRBV7-8; len: 15; CDR3nt: TGTGCCAGCAGCCAACTTTCACTAGGGTTGGGTACGCAGTATTTT; CDR3aa: CASSQLSLGLGTQYF
j_gene: TRBJ2-3; abundance: .; d_gene: .; v_gene: TRBV7-2; len: 14; CDR3nt: TGTGCCAGCAGCTTACGGTCAGGGGCGGATACGCAGTATTTT; CDR3aa: CASSLRSGADTQYF
j_gene: TRBJ2-1; abundance: .; d_gene: .; v_gene: TRBV6-2/TRBV6-3; len: 16; CDR3nt: TGTGCCAGCAGTACGAGGGGCAGGTGGGGCCCGAATGAGCAGTTCTTC; CDR3aa: CASSTRGRWGPNEQFF
j_gene: TRBJ1-4; abundance: .; d_gene: TRBD1; v_gene: TRBV6-6; len: 15; CDR3nt: TGTGCCAGCAGCCTAACAGGACAGGGATACGAAAAACTGTTTTTT; CDR3aa: CASSLTGQGYEKLFF
j_gene: TRBJ2-3; abundance: .; d_gene: .; v_gene: TRBV20-1; len: 14; CDR3nt: TGCAGTGCTAGAGATATACGGATCGTAGATACGCAGTATTTT; CDR3aa: CSARDIRIVDTQYF
j_gene: TRBJ1-6; abundance: .; d_gene: .; v_gene: TRBV14; len: 15; CDR3nt: TGTGCCAGCAGCCCGCCCGGGACGAACAATTCACCCCTCCACTTT; CDR3aa: CASSPPGTNNSPLHF
j_gene: TRBJ1-5; abundance: many; d_gene: .; v_gene: TRBV5-1; len: 15; CDR3nt: TGCGCCAGCAGTTACTATGGGGAGAGCAATCAGCCCCAGCATTTT; CDR3aa: CASSYYGESNQPQHF
j_gene: TRBJ1-1; abundance: .; d_gene: .; v_gene: TRBV6-6; len: 12; CDR3nt: TGTGCCACCCACTGGACAGACACTGAAGCTTTCTTT; CDR3aa: CATHWTDTEAFF
j_gene: TRBJ2-3; abundance: .; d_gene: TRBD2; v_gene: TRBV27; len: 17; CDR3nt: TGTGCCAGCAGATCGCCCTTAGCGGGACTGAGCACAGATACGCAGTATTTT; CDR3aa: CASRSPLAGLSTDTQYF
j_gene: TRBJ2-7; abundance: few; d_gene: TRBD1; v_gene: TRBV5-1; len: 14; CDR3nt: TGCGCCAGCAGCGAAGGACAGGGGTGGTACGAGCAGTACTTC; CDR3aa: CASSEGQGWYEQYF
j_gene: TRBJ1-5; abundance: few; d_gene: .; v_gene: TRBV5-6; len: 15; CDR3nt: TGTGCCAGCAGCTGGGGTGTGGGTGCTGTTCAGCCCCAGCATTTT; CDR3aa: CASSWGVGAVQPQHF
j_gene: TRBJ1-5; abundance: .; d_gene: .; v_gene: TRBV18; len: 13; CDR3nt: TGTGCCAGCTCACCACTAGATGGCCAGCCCCAGCATTTT; CDR3aa: CASSPLDGQPQHF
j_gene: TRBJ2-6; abundance: few; d_gene: .; v_gene: TRBV5-1; len: 18; CDR3nt: TGCGCCAGCAGTCCAGGGCAGGCCCTTGTCTCTGGGGCCAACGTCCTGACTTTC; CDR3aa: CASSPGQALVSGANVLTF
j_gene: TRBJ2-7; abundance: medium-sized; d_gene: TRBD1; v_gene: TRBV20-1; len: 16; CDR3nt: TGCAGTGCGAACAACCTAGGGACAGGGGAGACCTACGAGCAGTACTTC; CDR3aa: CSANNLGTGETYEQYF
j_gene: TRBJ2-1; abundance: few; d_gene: .; v_gene: TRBV6-4; len: 12; CDR3nt: TGTGCCAGCAGGACGGAATACAATGAGCAGTTCTTC; CDR3aa: CASRTEYNEQFF
j_gene: TRBJ2-7; abundance: .; d_gene: TRBD1; v_gene: TRBV3-1; len: 14; CDR3nt: TGTGCCAGCAGGCCGGGACAGGAATCCGCCGAGCAGTACTTC; CDR3aa: CASRPGQESAEQYF
j_gene: TRBJ1-2; abundance: few; d_gene: .; v_gene: TRBV7-8; len: 11; CDR3nt: TGTGCCAGCAGCCTGCTGGAAGGCTACACCTTC; CDR3aa: CASSLLEGYTF
j_gene: TRBJ1-1; abundance: .; d_gene: .; v_gene: TRBV3-1; len: 14; CDR3nt: TGTGCCAGCAGCCAAGATGCAAATCGGGGCTTTGCTTTCTTT; CDR3aa: CASSQDANRGFAFF
j_gene: TRBJ1-1; abundance: many; d_gene: TRBD1; v_gene: TRBV20-1; len: 13; CDR3nt: TGCAGTGCTAAGATGGGACAGGAGACTGAAGCTTTCTTT; CDR3aa: CSAKMGQETEAFF
j_gene: TRBJ1-1; abundance: .; d_gene: TRBD1; v_gene: TRBV20-1; len: 14; CDR3nt: TGCAGTGCTAGAGGTGCAGGGGGCGAAACTGAAGCTTTCTTT; CDR3aa: CSARGAGGETEAFF
j_gene: TRBJ2-3; abundance: many; d_gene: .; v_gene: TRBV2; len: 11; CDR3nt: TGTGCCAGCAGTTTCATAGATACGCAGTATTTT; CDR3aa: CASSFIDTQYF
j_gene: TRBJ2-7; abundance: .; d_gene: .; v_gene: TRBV11-2; len: 14; CDR3nt: TGTGCCAGCAGCTCCCAGGCAGATTCCTACGAGCAGTACTTC; CDR3aa: CASSSQADSYEQYF
j_gene: TRBJ2-5; abundance: few; d_gene: TRBD2; v_gene: TRBV20-1; len: 15; CDR3nt: TGCAGTGCTCCTGCGGGCGGGAGGGCCATGGAGACCCAGTACTTC; CDR3aa: CSAPAGGRAMETQYF
j_gene: TRBJ2-3; abundance: few; d_gene: .; v_gene: TRBV11-2; len: 14; CDR3nt: TGTGCCAGCAGCTTTAACTCCCGCACAGATACGCAGTATTTT; CDR3aa: CASSFNSRTDTQYF
j_gene: TRBJ2-3; abundance: .; d_gene: .; v_gene: TRBV6-4; len: 11; CDR3nt: TGTGCCAGACAGGGTTTTGATACGCAGTATTTT; CDR3aa: CARQGFDTQYF
j_gene: TRBJ2-7; abundance: many; d_gene: .; v_gene: TRBV12-3/TRBV12-4; len: 11; CDR3nt: TGTGCCAGCAGTTTAGAGTACGAGCAGTACTTC; CDR3aa: CASSLEYEQYF